Listed below are T cell receptor beta chains from one sample, sequenced in a study of blood T cell repertoires in COVID-19. TCRdb's copy holds only in-frame clones and misses some; the assay was immunoSEQ multiplex PCR. The table records roughly 200,000 clones, 75% to 90% of them present only once. The sequenced sample was peripheral blood. These receptors originate from a man aged 35 to 55 with acute or convalescent COVID-19. The CDR3 runs from the conserved cysteine through the conserved F or W. D genes are given only for firm matches. A row's size may be missing; if present it is once, few, many or a size class.

abundance: once; d_gene: TRBD2; v_gene: TRBV11-3; j_gene: TRBJ2-3; CDR3aa: CASSSTSGGFGTQYF; CDR3nt: TGTGCCAGCAGTAGTACTAGCGGGGGGTTCGGGACGCAGTATTTT
abundance: once; d_gene: .; v_gene: TRBV4-2; j_gene: TRBJ1-3; CDR3aa: CASSTVQGSSGNTIYF; CDR3nt: TGTGCCAGCAGCACTGTACAGGGCAGCTCTGGAAACACCATATATTTT
abundance: .; d_gene: .; v_gene: TRBV18; j_gene: TRBJ1-1; CDR3aa: CASSEQRMNTEAFF; CDR3nt: TGTGCCAGCTCAGAGCAAAGAATGAACACTGAAGCTTTCTTT
abundance: .; d_gene: TRBD1; v_gene: TRBV6-5; j_gene: TRBJ1-2; CDR3aa: CASSYNTGGAGGYTF; CDR3nt: TGTGCCAGCAGTTACAATACAGGGGGCGCTGGTGGCTACACCTTC
abundance: once; d_gene: TRBD2; v_gene: TRBV19; j_gene: TRBJ2-7; CDR3aa: CASSIGGTNYEQYF; CDR3nt: TGTGCCAGTAGTATTGGGGGGACTAACTACGAGCAGTACTTC
abundance: .; d_gene: TRBD1; v_gene: TRBV19; j_gene: TRBJ1-6; CDR3aa: CASTRDRSNSPLHF; CDR3nt: TGTGCCAGTACCCGGGACAGATCCAATTCACCCCTCCACTTT
abundance: .; d_gene: .; v_gene: TRBV18; j_gene: TRBJ1-1; CDR3aa: CASSPLQGTNTEAFF; CDR3nt: TGTGCCAGCTCACCCTTACAGGGAACGAACACTGAAGCTTTCTTT
abundance: .; d_gene: .; v_gene: TRBV7-2; j_gene: TRBJ1-5; CDR3aa: CASSLVGGNQPQHF; CDR3nt: TGTGCCAGCAGCTTGGTTGGAGGGAATCAGCCCCAGCATTTT
abundance: .; d_gene: TRBD1; v_gene: TRBV5-1; j_gene: TRBJ2-2; CDR3aa: CASRISTGETGELFF; CDR3nt: TGCGCCAGCAGAATTTCGACAGGGGAGACCGGGGAGCTGTTTTTT
abundance: .; d_gene: TRBD1; v_gene: TRBV29-1; j_gene: TRBJ1-1; CDR3aa: CSGNRGGLTEAFF; CDR3nt: TGCAGCGGTAACAGGGGGGGGCTCACTGAAGCTTTCTTT
abundance: .; d_gene: .; v_gene: TRBV5-1; j_gene: TRBJ1-2; CDR3aa: CASSVEGLSGYTF; CDR3nt: TGCGCCAGCAGCGTGGAGGGGCTATCTGGCTACACCTTC